The T cell receptor beta chain under discussion was sequenced for a study of cytomegalovirus exposure and HLA in healthy donors. The PCR had 60 Vbeta and 13 Jbeta primers. The table came from immunoSEQ multiplex PCR; TCRdb's copy has only in-frame clones and leaves some out. The sample carries about 160,000 clones, 65% to 90% recorded once. After removal of 2 bases from V and 7 bases from J, the junction contained 5 bases not matched to a gene. Germline-derived CDR1 and CDR2 are SGHDN and FVKESK. The CDR3 loop spans 13 amino acids. The clonotype was recovered from a woman aged 18-35 years in good health and CMV-seronegative. The chain employs TRBV14 and TRBJ2-7, with TRBD2 matching over 7 bases. Sequences were obtained from PBMCs. This chain's CDR3 is CASSQREGGEQYF. CDR3 sequence (DNA): TGTGCCAGCAGCCAAAGGGAGGGTGGAGAGCAGTACTTC.